A selection of T cell receptor beta chains follows, all from one sample in a study of T cell responses to AZD1222 COVID-19 vaccine. The data were produced by immunoSEQ multiplex PCR, yet TCRdb's version contains in-frame clones alone and is incomplete. The sample records 110,000 to 150,000 clones, about nine tenths being singletons. The sequencing here drew on peripheral blood, taken on day 0 of AZD1222 vaccination. These receptors were collected from an adult in good health. CDR3s include the opening cysteine and the closing phenylalanine or tryptophan. The D gene is left open where the match is weak. Not every row has a clone size; where given, it reads once, few, many or a size class.

clone_size	d_call	v_call	j_call	cdr3_aa	cdr3_nt
.	.	TRBV7-9	TRBJ1-2	CASSLVGIGYTF	TGTGCCAGCAGCTTAGTAGGAATTGGCTACACCTTC
once	.	TRBV5-1	TRBJ2-7	CASRAAAGSSYEQYF	TGCGCCAGCAGGGCTGCGGCAGGGAGCTCCTACGAGCAGTACTTC
.	TRBD1	TRBV19	TRBJ1-2	CASSIGTGGHYGYTF	TGTGCCAGTAGTATAGGAACAGGGGGTCACTATGGCTACACCTTC
.	.	TRBV29-1	TRBJ1-1	CSVEPSGTEAFF	TGCAGCGTTGAACCTTCCGGCACTGAAGCTTTCTTT
.	.	TRBV6-5	TRBJ2-2	CASSYRVPQPGELFF	TGTGCCAGCAGTTACCGCGTCCCCCAACCCGGGGAGCTGTTTTTT
.	.	TRBV12-3/TRBV12-4	TRBJ1-5	CATTEEGNQPQHF	TGTGCAACCACTGAGGAGGGTAATCAGCCCCAGCATTTT
.	.	TRBV5-1	TRBJ2-2	CASSARSTGELFF	TGCGCCAGCAGCGCCCGGAGCACCGGGGAGCTGTTTTTT
.	TRBD2	TRBV9	TRBJ2-1	CASSLAGAPEQFF	TGTGCCAGCAGCTTAGCGGGGGCCCCTGAGCAGTTCTTC
medium-sized	TRBD2	TRBV6-5	TRBJ2-1	CASSGASGQNEQFF	TGTGCCAGCAGCGGGGCTAGCGGTCAAAATGAGCAGTTCTTC
.	.	TRBV6-5	TRBJ1-5	CASSYAGNNQPQHF	TGTGCCAGCAGTTACGCGGGGAACAATCAGCCCCAGCATTTT
.	TRBD2	TRBV14	TRBJ2-3	CASSQAGGPPDTQYF	TGTGCCAGCAGCCAAGCGGGGGGGCCCCCAGATACGCAGTATTTT
few	.	TRBV5-4	TRBJ1-2	CASSLGAGGNYGYTF	TGTGCCAGCAGCTTGGGGGCAGGCGGAAACTATGGCTACACCTTC
many	TRBD1	TRBV3-1/TRBV3-2	TRBJ2-7	CASSRTENQQGAYEQYF	TGTGCCAGCAGCCGAACCGAAAATCAACAGGGGGCTTACGAGCAGTACTTC
.	TRBD2	TRBV6-1	TRBJ2-3	CASSESVAGGPGDTQYF	TGTGCCAGCAGTGAAAGTGTAGCGGGAGGGCCGGGAGATACGCAGTATTTT
.	.	TRBV5-1	TRBJ2-7	CASSLVRQDLYEQYF	TGCGCCAGCAGCTTGGTTCGACAGGATCTCTACGAGCAGTACTTC
.	.	TRBV20-1	TRBJ2-2	CSASTLQGFRNTGELFF	TGCAGTGCTAGTACTCTACAGGGATTTCGGAACACCGGGGAGCTGTTTTTT
.	.	TRBV2	TRBJ2-3	CASTDPRGADTQYF	TGTGCCAGCACCGACCCAAGAGGAGCAGATACGCAGTATTTT
.	TRBD2	TRBV28	TRBJ2-7	CASSLQPSGRRAYEQYF	TGTGCCAGCAGTTTACAACCTAGCGGGAGGAGGGCCTACGAGCAGTACTTC
.	.	TRBV30	TRBJ1-1	CAWSEMTSTEAFF	TGTGCCTGGAGTGAAATGACAAGCACTGAAGCTTTCTTT
.	.	TRBV11-3	TRBJ1-6	CASSLGAGSPLHF	TGTGCCAGCAGCCTAGGGGCCGGATCACCCCTCCACTTT
.	.	TRBV19	TRBJ1-5	CASRGAGKQPQHF	TGTGCCAGTCGAGGGGCAGGGAAACAGCCCCAGCATTTT
.	.	TRBV7-9	TRBJ2-7	CASSLERIPIRETYEQYF	TGTGCCAGCAGCTTAGAACGTATTCCGATCCGGGAGACCTACGAGCAGTACTTC
.	TRBD1	TRBV18	TRBJ1-6	CASSLTTGETNSPLHF	TGTGCCAGCTCACTGACGACAGGGGAAACTAATTCACCCCTCCACTTT
few	.	TRBV28	TRBJ2-7	CASSFAGYGYEQYF	TGTGCCAGCAGTTTCGCTGGGTACGGCTACGAGCAGTACTTC
.	.	TRBV29-1	TRBJ2-2	CSRSTGELFF	TGCAGTCGCAGTACCGGGGAGCTGTTTTTT
few	.	TRBV14	TRBJ1-4	CASSRLDSINEKLFF	TGTGCCAGCAGCCGACTGGACAGCATTAATGAAAAACTGTTTTTT
.	.	TRBV10-2	TRBJ2-3	CASSSDSGTDTQYF	TGCGCCAGCAGTTCTGACAGTGGCACAGATACGCAGTATTTT
.	.	TRBV19	TRBJ1-1	CASSSRGHLTEAFF	TGTGCCAGTAGCTCCCGGGGCCACCTCACTGAAGCTTTCTTT
.	.	TRBV6-2/TRBV6-3	TRBJ2-4	CASSYSGGQIQYF	TGTGCCAGCAGTTACTCTGGCGGGCAGATTCAGTACTTC
.	TRBD1	TRBV5-1	TRBJ1-2	CASSLERTGGGYTF	TGCGCCAGCAGCTTGGAGAGGACAGGGGGCGGCTACACCTTC
.	TRBD1	TRBV15	TRBJ1-3	CATSDDRGRSPGNTIYF	TGTGCCACCAGCGACGACAGGGGGCGATCTCCTGGAAACACCATATATTTT
few	TRBD1	TRBV6-5	TRBJ1-5	CASTEDRERNQPQHF	TGTGCCAGCACCGAGGACAGGGAGCGCAATCAGCCCCAGCATTTT
.	.	TRBV7-9	TRBJ1-6	CASSLQGMDNSPLHF	TGTGCCAGCAGCTTACAGGGGATGGATAATTCACCCCTCCACTTT
few	.	TRBV6-4	TRBJ2-2	CASSDSSGSGELFF	TGTGCCAGCAGTGACTCCTCCGGGTCCGGGGAGCTGTTTTTT
.	TRBD1	TRBV19	TRBJ1-2	CASSIDGQDGYTF	TGTGCCAGTAGTATAGACGGACAGGATGGCTACACCTTC
.	.	TRBV4-1	TRBJ1-2	CASSQEHSPNYGYTF	TGCGCCAGCAGCCAAGAACACAGCCCTAACTATGGCTACACCTTC
few	.	TRBV19	TRBJ1-5	CASSPRTASNQPQHF	TGTGCCAGTAGTCCCAGGACAGCCAGCAATCAGCCCCAGCATTTT
.	TRBD2	TRBV23-1	TRBJ2-7	CASSGDASGRYEQYF	TGCGCCAGCAGCGGAGACGCTAGCGGGAGGTACGAGCAGTACTTC
.	.	TRBV3-1/TRBV3-2	TRBJ1-5	CASSQLPGADQPQHF	TGTGCCAGCAGCCAACTCCCGGGGGCCGATCAGCCCCAGCATTTT
.	.	TRBV5-4	TRBJ1-2	CASSHGTRGRIYGYTF	TGTGCCAGCAGCCACGGGACAAGAGGACGGATCTATGGCTACACCTTC
.	TRBD1	TRBV7-3	TRBJ2-3	CASSLGDSFTDTQYF	TGTGCCAGCAGCTTGGGGGACAGCTTCACAGATACGCAGTATTTT
.	TRBD1	TRBV5-5	TRBJ1-5	CASSLGQGNGPQHF	TGTGCCAGCAGCTTGGGACAGGGAAATGGGCCCCAGCATTTT
.	TRBD2	TRBV6-5	TRBJ2-3	CASSLGGRPSTDTQYF	TGTGCCAGCAGTTTGGGGGGGAGACCAAGCACAGATACGCAGTATTTT
.	.	TRBV7-8	TRBJ2-1	CASSLGGAGHEQFF	TGTGCCAGCAGCTTAGGAGGAGCCGGCCATGAGCAGTTCTTC
.	.	TRBV21-1	TRBJ1-4	CASSQGPEKLFF	TGTGCCAGCAGCCAAGGTCCTGAAAAACTGTTTTTT
.	.	TRBV3-1/TRBV3-2	TRBJ2-1	CASSQDSRARGEQFF	TGTGCCAGCAGCCAAGATAGTCGTGCCAGGGGAGAGCAGTTCTTC
.	.	TRBV18	TRBJ1-5	CASSPRRGEPQHF	TGTGCCAGCTCACCCCGCCGGGGGGAGCCCCAGCATTTT
.	.	TRBV27	TRBJ1-5	CASSLGGPNQPQHF	TGTGCCAGCAGTTTGGGCGGCCCCAATCAGCCCCAGCATTTT
.	.	TRBV30	TRBJ1-1	CASGGRGTEAFF	TGTGCCTCGGGGGGAAGGGGCACTGAAGCTTTCTTT